The rows below give T cell receptor beta chains drawn from one sample of a study of T-cell reconstitution after alpha-beta-depleted transplantation in children. One entry per CDR3 protein results from TCRdb running MiXCR on the PCR reads. The table shows hundreds of thousands of distinct CDR3 sequences, with about 9.9% occurring only once. The sequences come from peripheral blood, collected 180 days after TCRalphabeta/CD19-depleted stem cell transplant. These receptors were collected from a male patient between 2 and 10 years old who had a stem cell transplant for chronic granulomatous disease, so the T cells may come from the graft donor. The CDR3 runs from the conserved cysteine through the conserved F or W. A D gene is named only where the DNA matches it firmly. Clone size is not always given. Where it is, it says once, few, many or a class for expanded clones.

J gene: TRBJ2-2; D gene: TRBD1; clone size: few; V gene: TRBV2; CDR3 protein: CASSVPGQGPGPGELFF; CDR3 DNA: TGTGCCAGCAGTGTCCCGGGACAGGGTCCGGGCCCCGGGGAGCTGTTTTTT
J gene: TRBJ2-1; D gene: .; clone size: many; V gene: TRBV12-3/TRBV12-4; CDR3 protein: CASSRRDNTYNEQFF; CDR3 DNA: TGTGCCAGCAGTCGCCGGGACAATACCTACAATGAGCAGTTCTTC
J gene: TRBJ2-1; D gene: .; clone size: many; V gene: TRBV2; CDR3 protein: CASRAYAYNEQFF; CDR3 DNA: TGTGCCAGCAGGGCATACGCCTACAATGAGCAGTTCTTC
J gene: TRBJ2-7; D gene: .; clone size: many; V gene: TRBV10-3; CDR3 protein: CAISGMAYEQYF; CDR3 DNA: TGTGCCATCAGTGGCATGGCCTACGAGCAGTACTTC
J gene: TRBJ2-2; D gene: .; clone size: .; V gene: TRBV28; CDR3 protein: CASSPLTNTGELFF; CDR3 DNA: TGTGCCAGCAGTCCCTTAACGAACACCGGGGAGCTGTTTTTT
J gene: TRBJ2-7; D gene: .; clone size: few; V gene: TRBV30; CDR3 protein: CAWSQTYEQYF; CDR3 DNA: TGTGCCTGGAGTCAAACCTACGAGCAGTACTTC
J gene: TRBJ1-5; D gene: .; clone size: many; V gene: TRBV27; CDR3 protein: CASSFSGRGNQPQHF; CDR3 DNA: TGTGCCAGCAGTTTTTCAGGGAGGGGAAATCAGCCCCAGCATTTT
J gene: TRBJ2-7; D gene: .; clone size: .; V gene: TRBV5-6; CDR3 protein: CASSADRYEQYF; CDR3 DNA: TGTGCCAGCAGCGCCGACAGATACGAGCAGTACTTC
J gene: TRBJ2-3; D gene: TRBD1; clone size: many; V gene: TRBV5-1; CDR3 protein: CASSSHRGSTDTQYF; CDR3 DNA: TGCGCCAGCAGCTCCCACAGGGGTAGCACAGATACGCAGTATTTT
J gene: TRBJ2-2; D gene: .; clone size: .; V gene: TRBV25-1; CDR3 protein: CASSERFYTGELFF; CDR3 DNA: TGTGCCAGCAGTGAGCGGTTTTACACCGGGGAGCTGTTTTTT
J gene: TRBJ2-1; D gene: TRBD2; clone size: many; V gene: TRBV27; CDR3 protein: CASSSGLAGVNEQFF; CDR3 DNA: TGTGCCAGCAGTTCGGGACTAGCGGGGGTAAATGAGCAGTTCTTC
J gene: TRBJ2-5; D gene: TRBD2; clone size: many; V gene: TRBV7-2; CDR3 protein: CASSLVATSGVQETQYF; CDR3 DNA: TGTGCCAGCAGCTTAGTCGCGACTAGCGGGGTCCAAGAGACCCAGTACTTC
J gene: TRBJ2-1; D gene: TRBD2; clone size: many; V gene: TRBV20-1; CDR3 protein: CSAISGRANNEQFF; CDR3 DNA: TGCAGTGCTATAAGCGGGAGGGCTAACAATGAGCAGTTCTTC
J gene: TRBJ2-5; D gene: TRBD1; clone size: many; V gene: TRBV29-1; CDR3 protein: CSGTGGLWETQYF; CDR3 DNA: TGCAGCGGGACAGGGGGCTTGTGGGAGACCCAGTACTTC
J gene: TRBJ2-2; D gene: .; clone size: many; V gene: TRBV12-3/TRBV12-4; CDR3 protein: CARIDKSLNTGELFF; CDR3 DNA: TGTGCCAGGATAGACAAGAGTCTTAACACCGGGGAGCTGTTTTTT
J gene: TRBJ2-1; D gene: .; clone size: many; V gene: TRBV18; CDR3 protein: CASSPPSGAYNEQFF; CDR3 DNA: TGTGCCAGCTCACCACCGTCTGGAGCCTACAATGAGCAGTTCTTC
J gene: TRBJ2-7; D gene: TRBD2; clone size: many; V gene: TRBV18; CDR3 protein: CASSPRSGSRYEQYF; CDR3 DNA: TGTGCCAGCTCACCTCGAAGCGGGAGTAGGTACGAGCAGTACTTC
J gene: TRBJ1-2; D gene: TRBD1; clone size: many; V gene: TRBV7-9; CDR3 protein: CASSSPAGQGSYGYTF; CDR3 DNA: TGTGCCAGCAGCTCCCCGGCGGGACAGGGGTCCTATGGCTACACCTTC
J gene: TRBJ2-5; D gene: .; clone size: many; V gene: TRBV12-3/TRBV12-4; CDR3 protein: CASRTALGTTQETQYF; CDR3 DNA: TGTGCCAGCAGGACCGCCCTCGGGACGACCCAAGAGACCCAGTACTTC
J gene: TRBJ2-2; D gene: TRBD2; clone size: many; V gene: TRBV9; CDR3 protein: CASSVGSGRKTDTGELFF; CDR3 DNA: TGTGCCAGCAGCGTAGGCAGCGGGAGAAAGACGGACACCGGGGAGCTGTTTTTT